These T cell receptor beta chains were read from a single sample in a study of identical twins. TCRdb fed the 5' RACE reads into MiXCR, producing one record per CDR3 protein. The sample carries some 730,000 distinct CDR3 sequences, roughly 20% recorded once. The same sample was also studied in work on T cells expressing NK-cell markers.

Sequenced: PBMCs. These receptors came from a woman under 30 in good health. Each CDR3 is given with its conserved first and last residue. Each record gives: J gene, clone size, D gene, V gene, CDR3 protein, CDR3 DNA. The D gene is left open where the match is weak. A clone size is listed for some rows: how often the clone was seen (once, few, many), or a class if it is expanded.

TRBJ2-7 | - | - | TRBV20-1 | CSAGRSYEQYF | TGCAGTGCTGGTCGATCCTACGAGCAGTACTTC
TRBJ2-5 | few | TRBD1 | TRBV11-2 | CASSLAPYRGIQETQYF | TGTGCCAGCAGCTTAGCTCCTTACAGGGGTATCCAAGAGACCCAGTACTTC
TRBJ2-7 | few | - | TRBV12-3/TRBV12-4 | CASSLSATTLYEQYF | TGTGCCAGCAGTTTATCCGCAACCACCCTCTACGAGCAGTACTTC
TRBJ2-3 | few | - | TRBV20-1 | CSARDSARTSTDTQYF | TGCAGTGCTAGAGATTCAGCCCGAACTAGCACAGATACGCAGTATTTT
TRBJ1-2 | many | - | TRBV11-1 | CASSLAESYGVSLYGYTF | TGTGCCAGCAGCTTAGCGGAATCCTACGGTGTCTCCCTCTATGGCTACACCTTC
TRBJ2-7 | - | - | TRBV5-6 | CASSSALTKVYEQYF | TGTGCCAGCAGCTCGGCCCTGACGAAGGTCTACGAGCAGTACTTC
TRBJ1-1 | - | - | TRBV5-1 | CASSLDGQGSEAFF | TGCGCCAGCAGCTTGGATGGTCAGGGGTCTGAAGCTTTCTTT
TRBJ2-7 | - | - | TRBV6-6 | CASSHYNSYEQYF | TGTGCCAGCAGTCATTACAACTCCTACGAGCAGTACTTC
TRBJ2-1 | - | TRBD2 | TRBV20-1 | CSARLSGGAYNKQFF | TGCAGTGCTAGGCTAAGCGGGGGGGCCTACAATAAGCAGTTCTTC
TRBJ2-7 | - | TRBD2 | TRBV10-1 | CASSTSADSYEQYF | TGCGCCAGCAGCACTAGCGCAGACTCCTACGAGCAGTACTTC
TRBJ2-1 | - | - | TRBV11-2 | CASSLRGVAYNEQFF | TGTGCCAGCAGCTTGCGGGGCGTCGCCTACAATGAGCAGTTCTTC
TRBJ2-3 | few | - | TRBV5-6 | CASSYSDLINTDTQYF | TGTGCCAGCAGTTACTCGGACCTAATAAACACAGATACGCAGTATTTT
TRBJ2-7 | - | TRBD1 | TRBV10-3 | CAISAQGTGDEQYF | TGTGCCATCAGTGCTCAAGGGACAGGAGACGAGCAGTACTTC
TRBJ1-5 | few | - | TRBV5-1 | CASSFIPDQPQHF | TGCGCCAGCAGTTTCATACCGGATCAGCCCCAGCATTTT
TRBJ1-6 | few | TRBD1 | TRBV20-1 | CSAPDRVVYNSPLHF | TGCAGTGCCCCGGACAGGGTCGTCTATAATTCACCCCTCCACTTT
TRBJ1-1 | few | - | TRBV5-5 | CASSPEGDTEAFF | TGTGCCAGCAGCCCAGAGGGGGACACTGAAGCTTTCTTT